This TCR beta chain was obtained from a study of OX40 agonist ivuxolimab in advanced cancers. Study information: Prior checkpoint blockade (anti-PD-1, anti-PD-L1 or anti-CTLA-4) was permitted; 40% had it.

The data were produced by immunoSEQ multiplex PCR, yet TCRdb's version contains in-frame clones alone and is incomplete. Here the sample spans 50,000 to 65,000 clones, approximately 90% being singletons. The CDR3 has 15 residues. V lost 3 bases and J lost 3; bases outside the gene matches: 4. Germline assignment: CDR1 LNHDA and CDR2 SQIVND (reference sequence). This TCR derives from an adult with an advanced solid tumor such as melanoma, head and neck, liver or kidney cancer. Sequenced here: CD4+ or CD8+ T cells sorted from blood, sampled in a trial of the OX40 agonist ivuxolimab. The V call is TRBV19, the J call TRBJ1-5, with 8 nucleotides matching TRBD1. CDR3 nucleotides: TGTGCCAGTAGTATCATGACAGGGGACAATCAGCCCCAGCATTTT. Protein product: CASSIMTGDNQPQHF. The variable domain in full, completed from reference TRBV19 and TRBJ1-5, reads DGGITQSPKYLFRKEGQNVTLSCEQNLNHDAMYWYRQDPGQGLRLIYYSQIVNDFQKGDIAEGYSVSREKKESFPLTVTSAQKNPTAFYLCASSIMTGDNQPQHFGDGTRLSIL.